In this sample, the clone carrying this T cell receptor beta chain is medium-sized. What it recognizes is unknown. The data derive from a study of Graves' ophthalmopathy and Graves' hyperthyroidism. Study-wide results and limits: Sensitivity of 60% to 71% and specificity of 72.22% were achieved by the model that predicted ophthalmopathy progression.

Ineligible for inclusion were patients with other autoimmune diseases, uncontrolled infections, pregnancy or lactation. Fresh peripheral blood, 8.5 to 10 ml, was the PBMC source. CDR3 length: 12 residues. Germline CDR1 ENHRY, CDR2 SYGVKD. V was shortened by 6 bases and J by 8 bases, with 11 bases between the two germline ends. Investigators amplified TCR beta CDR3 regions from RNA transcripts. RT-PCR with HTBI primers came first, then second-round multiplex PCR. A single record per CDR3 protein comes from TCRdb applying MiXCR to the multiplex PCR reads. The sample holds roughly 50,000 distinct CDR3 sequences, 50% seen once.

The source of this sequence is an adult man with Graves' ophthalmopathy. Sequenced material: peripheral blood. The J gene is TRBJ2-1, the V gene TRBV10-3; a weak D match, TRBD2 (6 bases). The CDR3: CAIRSRGDEQFF. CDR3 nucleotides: TGTGCCATCAGATCGCGGGGAGATGAGCAGTTCTTC.